The clone carrying this T cell receptor (beta chain) was found once. Produced via immunoSEQ multiplex PCR; TCRdb's table is partial and in-frame only. Counted here are tens of thousands of clones, 89% occurring once; the ten biggest clones make up 0.97%. Germline CDR1 is LNHNV and CDR2 is YYDKDF (reference sequence). Trimming took 1 base from V and 6 from J, leaving 19 bases between them. The CDR3 runs 17 residues. Sample time point: pretreatment peripheral blood. These data come from a study of PD-L1 blockade in urothelial cancer. The chain has TRBV15 and TRBJ2-1, with TRBD2 as a possible D gene (6 bases). The sequences come from PBMCs, collected around atezolizumab (anti-PD-L1) treatment. This clonotype was obtained from a woman at least 80 years old with urothelial cancer. This chain's CDR3 is CATSRGGGTLSPNEQFF. The CDR3 DNA is TGTGCCACCAGCAGAGGCGGCGGGACCCTTTCTCCCAATGAGCAGTTCTTC.